A selection of T cell receptor beta chains follows, all from one sample in a study of CD8 T cell repertoires and HIV-1 epitope variants. Assay used: immunoSEQ multiplex PCR; TCRdb lists only in-frame clones, some missing. The sample holds some 5,000 clones, just over 65% seen once. These TCRs' antigens remain unknown. Sample: cultured CD8+ T cells derived from PBMCs. The receptors were sampled from a male donor with HIV. Both conserved end residues are part of each CDR3. Each record gives: CDR3 DNA, CDR3 protein, clone size, V gene, J gene, D gene. D genes are given only for firm matches. The size field is filled for only some rows; it gives once, few, many or a size class.

CDR3 DNA: TGTGCCAGCGACGACGGGGGGTTACAAGAGACCCAGTACTTC; CDR3 protein: CASDDGGLQETQYF; clone size: .; V gene: TRBV7-2; J gene: TRBJ2-5; D gene: TRBD2
CDR3 DNA: TGTGCCAGCAGTTTATATGACAGATACAACAATCAGCCCCAGCATTTT; CDR3 protein: CASSLYDRYNNQPQHF; clone size: once; V gene: TRBV28; J gene: TRBJ1-5; D gene: .
CDR3 DNA: TGTGCCAGCAGCTTATGGGAGGAGGATTCACCCCTCCACTTT; CDR3 protein: CASSLWEEDSPLHF; clone size: .; V gene: TRBV5-6; J gene: TRBJ1-6; D gene: .
CDR3 DNA: TGTGCCAGCAGTGTGACAATAGTCCGCACAGATACGCAGTATTTT; CDR3 protein: CASSVTIVRTDTQYF; clone size: .; V gene: TRBV2; J gene: TRBJ2-3; D gene: .
CDR3 DNA: TGTGCCAGTACTAGCGGGATCTACAATGAGCAGTTCTTC; CDR3 protein: CASTSGIYNEQFF; clone size: few; V gene: TRBV19; J gene: TRBJ2-1; D gene: TRBD2
CDR3 DNA: TGTGCCAGCAGCCAATCGACAGGGGGCGGCTATGAAGCTTTCTTT; CDR3 protein: CASSQSTGGGYEAFF; clone size: once; V gene: TRBV4-2; J gene: TRBJ1-1; D gene: TRBD1
CDR3 DNA: TGTGCCAGCAGCTTATCCGGTGAGCAGTTCTTC; CDR3 protein: CASSLSGEQFF; clone size: .; V gene: TRBV7-6; J gene: TRBJ2-1; D gene: .
CDR3 DNA: TGTGCCAGCAGTGACCGGGACAGGGACGGGGTGAACACTGAAGCTTTCTTT; CDR3 protein: CASSDRDRDGVNTEAFF; clone size: .; V gene: TRBV6-1; J gene: TRBJ1-1; D gene: TRBD1
CDR3 DNA: TGTGCAAGCAGTGAAGACCGGCGCCCCTACGAGCAGTACTTC; CDR3 protein: CASSEDRRPYEQYF; clone size: .; V gene: TRBV2; J gene: TRBJ2-7; D gene: .
CDR3 DNA: TGTGCCAGCACAATGGACAGGGGAACTTCTGAAGCTTTCTTT; CDR3 protein: CASTMDRGTSEAFF; clone size: .; V gene: TRBV28; J gene: TRBJ1-1; D gene: TRBD1
CDR3 DNA: TGTGCCAGCAGCTCAGGACTAGCGGAGAACACCGGGGAGCTGTTTTTT; CDR3 protein: CASSSGLAENTGELFF; clone size: .; V gene: TRBV13; J gene: TRBJ2-2; D gene: TRBD2
CDR3 DNA: TGTGCCAGCATTCTTCGGGCGGGAGGAGCAGATACGCAGTATTTT; CDR3 protein: CASILRAGGADTQYF; clone size: .; V gene: TRBV28; J gene: TRBJ2-3; D gene: TRBD2
CDR3 DNA: TGTGCCAGCAGCGAATTGGGCCACACAGATACGCAGTATTTT; CDR3 protein: CASSELGHTDTQYF; clone size: .; V gene: TRBV6-5; J gene: TRBJ2-3; D gene: .
CDR3 DNA: TGCAGCGTGGATCAGGGGGAGAGCTCCTACGAGCAGTACTTC; CDR3 protein: CSVDQGESSYEQYF; clone size: few; V gene: TRBV29-1; J gene: TRBJ2-7; D gene: TRBD1
CDR3 DNA: TGTGCCAGCAGTGAGTTGCCGGGGAGGACCGGGGAGCTGTTTTTT; CDR3 protein: CASSELPGRTGELFF; clone size: .; V gene: TRBV2; J gene: TRBJ2-2; D gene: .
CDR3 DNA: TGTGCCAGTAGTATAACCCTAGCTGCCTACGAGCAGTACTTC; CDR3 protein: CASSITLAAYEQYF; clone size: .; V gene: TRBV19; J gene: TRBJ2-7; D gene: .